This is a list of T cell receptor beta chains from one sample in a study of monozygotic twins with cystic fibrosis. Data came from immunoSEQ multiplex PCR; TCRdb stores just in-frame clones and leaves some out. The data contain fewer than 11,000 clones, approximately 99.4% of them seen just once; the ten biggest clones take up about 0.41%. Sequencing was done on a sample of blood. The receptors shown here come from a young man with cystic fibrosis. CDR3s include the opening cysteine and the closing phenylalanine or tryptophan. The order of the fields is V gene, D gene, clone size, J gene, CDR3 DNA, CDR3 protein. The D gene is left open where the match is weak. Part of the rows lack a size; the others show once, few, many or a class for expanded clones.

TRBV5-4	TRBD2	NA	TRBJ2-3	TGTGCCAGCAGCTTGTGGGCTAGCGGGGGGTCTAGCACAGATACGCAGTATTTT	CASSLWASGGSSTDTQYF
TRBV19	NA	NA	TRBJ2-7	TGTGCCAGTAGTATAGTGGTTTCCAACGAGCAGTACTTC	CASSIVVSNEQYF
TRBV7-2	TRBD1	NA	TRBJ1-5	TGTGCCAGCAGCCTGGGAGTATCGACAGGGGTTTTTCAGCCCCAGCATTTT	CASSLGVSTGVFQPQHF
TRBV28	TRBD1	NA	TRBJ1-2	TGTGCCAGCGGCTTTGACAGGGTTGGTCGGGATGGCTACACCTTC	CASGFDRVGRDGYTF
TRBV6-5	NA	NA	TRBJ2-5	TGTGCCAGCAGAGAGGGCCACGGGAAAGAGACCCAGTACTTC	CASREGHGKETQYF
TRBV2	NA	once	TRBJ1-5	TGTGCCAGCAGTGACCAGGGGCGACAGCCCCAGCATTTT	CASSDQGRQPQHF
TRBV6-1	NA	NA	TRBJ1-1	TGTGCCAGCAGTGGAAAGGGGCGGCGAGCTTTCTTT	CASSGKGRRAFF
TRBV5-6	NA	NA	TRBJ2-5	TGTGCCAGCAGCCTCTCCACCGGGACTCAAAAGGTGGAGACCCAGTACTTC	CASSLSTGTQKVETQYF
TRBV7-2	NA	NA	TRBJ1-1	TGTGCCAGCGGTGAAATGGCCCGGGGCGGGGCGGTGAACACTGAAGCTTTCTTT	CASGEMARGGAVNTEAFF
TRBV6-4	NA	NA	TRBJ2-1	TGTGCCAGCAGTGACTCAGGGGGGGCTTACAATGAGCAGTTCTTC	CASSDSGGAYNEQFF
TRBV29-1	NA	NA	TRBJ2-7	TGCAGCGTTGACTTGGGGTACGAGCAGTACTTC	CSVDLGYEQYF
TRBV6-1	NA	NA	TRBJ2-7	TGTGCCAGCAGTGAAGCCAGTCCCAGAAGCTCCTACGAGCAGTACTTC	CASSEASPRSSYEQYF
TRBV6-5	NA	once	TRBJ2-3	TGTGCCAGCAGCCTGGCAGATACGCAGTATTTT	CASSLADTQYF
TRBV4-1	TRBD1	NA	TRBJ2-2	TGCGCCAGCAGCCAAGATTTTCCCCGGCTCCTATTGGGACAGGAGAACACCGGGGAGCTGTTTTTT	CASSQDFPRLLLGQENTGELFF
TRBV4-2	NA	NA	TRBJ1-2	TGTGCCAGCAGCCAAGATACTTCGGGGGATCTCCGCAGGGGCTACACCTTC	CASSQDTSGDLRRGYTF
TRBV14	TRBD2	NA	TRBJ2-1	TGTGCCAGCAGCCTTACTAGCGGGGGCCCTCTAGTAAGCGATGAGCAGTTCTTC	CASSLTSGGPLVSDEQFF
TRBV29-1	TRBD2	NA	TRBJ2-2	TGCAGCGTTGAAATGGCTAGCGGGAGTCTGGAGCTGTTTTTT	CSVEMASGSLELFF
TRBV5-1	TRBD2	NA	TRBJ2-7	TGCGCCAGCGGACTAGCGGGAGTGTCCTACGAGCAGTACTTC	CASGLAGVSYEQYF
TRBV18	NA	once	TRBJ1-5	TGTGCCAGCTCACCAACTCCGGACGGAACAGATAGCAATCAGCCCCAGCATTTT	CASSPTPDGTDSNQPQHF
TRBV28	NA	NA	TRBJ2-7	TGTGCCAGCAGTAACAGGGTATTGGGCGAGCAGTACTTC	CASSNRVLGEQYF
TRBV7-3	NA	NA	TRBJ2-3	TGTGCCAGCAGTCATGGGGCGGGCATTACAAGTTCGGATACGCAGTATTTT	CASSHGAGITSSDTQYF
TRBV30	NA	NA	TRBJ2-7	TGTGCCTGGAGCCCTGGGGAATACGAGCAGTACTTC	CAWSPGEYEQYF
TRBV10-3	NA	NA	TRBJ2-7	TGTGCCACCGTGGACAGATACGAGCAGTACTTC	CATVDRYEQYF
TRBV5-6	NA	NA	TRBJ2-7	TGTGCCAGCAGCTTGGGTGGGCCCATCTACGAGCAGTACTTC	CASSLGGPIYEQYF
TRBV5-1	NA	NA	TRBJ1-1	TGCGCCAGCAGCTTGTGGGGGTCGGTGAACACTGAAGCTTTCTTT	CASSLWGSVNTEAFF
TRBV19	NA	once	TRBJ1-4	TGTGCCAGTAGTATCGGGATCGAAAAACTGTTTTTT	CASSIGIEKLFF
TRBV5-6	TRBD1	NA	TRBJ2-2	TGTGCCAGCAACATCGACAGGGGGCGCACCGGGGAGCTGTTTTTT	CASNIDRGRTGELFF
TRBV19	NA	NA	TRBJ2-7	TGTGCCAGTAGTATCAGTTCGGGGCGATACGAGCAGTACTTC	CASSISSGRYEQYF
TRBV7-2	NA	NA	TRBJ1-1	TGTGCCAGCAGCTCAGCACCCGTCAGGGGCCACGGAACTGAAGCTTTCTTT	CASSSAPVRGHGTEAFF
TRBV19	TRBD1	NA	TRBJ2-2	TGTGCCAGTAGTATAGCGGCAGGGGGCCACACCGGGGAGCTGTTTTTT	CASSIAAGGHTGELFF
TRBV7-8	TRBD2	NA	TRBJ2-2	TGTGCCAGCAGCTTAGGACTAGCGGGGGGCACCGGGGAGCTGTTTTTT	CASSLGLAGGTGELFF
TRBV5-4	TRBD2	NA	TRBJ2-3	TGTGCCAGCAGCTTCCCCTCGGGGGGGGGCACAGATACGCAGTATTTT	CASSFPSGGGTDTQYF
TRBV7-2	TRBD2	NA	TRBJ2-7	TGTGCCAGCAGAAACGGACTAGCGGGGGCCTATGAGCAGTACTTC	CASRNGLAGAYEQYF
TRBV4-2	NA	NA	TRBJ1-4	TGTGCCAGCAGCCAAGGACCACTGGTGATCTCGGGTGGGAAACTGTTTTTT	CASSQGPLVISGGKLFF
TRBV5-4	TRBD1	NA	TRBJ2-7	TGTGCCAGCAGCCGGGACAGGGGATCCGAGCAGTACTTC	CASSRDRGSEQYF
TRBV29-1	NA	NA	TRBJ2-5	TGCAGCGTGACCCGCCAAGAGACCCAGTACTTC	CSVTRQETQYF
TRBV6-5	NA	NA	TRBJ2-1	TGTGCCAGCAGTAAATTCAATGAGCAGTTCTTC	CASSKFNEQFF